Each of the 25 T cell receptor beta chains below was sequenced from the same sample in a study of human T cells and chemical hapten exposure. Time point described: patch test 3, about 24 weeks after DPC sensitization. Treatment described: therapeutic diphenylcyclopropenone sensitization with weekly scalp DPC. Each CDR3 protein gets one entry after TCRdb re-called the RACE reads with MiXCR. The sample records about 76,000 distinct CDR3 sequences, 10% to 15% being singletons. Specimen: whole blood, collected in connection with sensitization to the hapten diphenylcyclopropenone (DPC). The receptors shown here come from a woman between 50 and 59 years old with alopecia areata. Some clones in this sample may be carry-over from other donors' samples.

CDR3: CASSFGTVTYEQYF. In DNA form, the CDR3 reads TGTGCCAGCAGCTTCGGGACAGTAACCTACGAGCAGTACTTC. V usage is TRBV7-9 and J usage is TRBJ2-7; TRBD1 agrees at 7 bases. In germline, CDR1 is SEHNR, CDR2 FQNEAQ (reference sequence). Trimming removed 3 bases from V and 2 bases from J; junction bases left unmatched: 4. The length of the CDR3 is 14 residues.

This chain joins TRBV11-2 and TRBJ1-6, with D perhaps TRBD1 (6 bases). There are 16 residues in the CDR3. Germline loops: CDR1 SGHAT, CDR2 FQNNGV. The V end lost 2 bases, the J end lost 3 bases, and 11 bases lay between the germline ends. This chain's CDR3 is CASSLTTGSYNSPLHF. DNA of the CDR3: TGTGCCAGCAGCTTAACGACAGGAAGCTATAATTCACCCCTCCACTTT.

This clonotype was detected a few times. This sequence joins TRBV18 and TRBJ2-2; D unclear. The CDR3 spans 13 residues. Germline values: CDR1 KGHSH, CDR2 LQKENI. Trimming left V 3 bases short and J 5 bases short, with 7 bases between. The CDR3 DNA reads as TGTGCCAGCTCACCGCAACAGACCGGGGAGCTGTTTTTT. Encoded protein: CASSPQQTGELFF. Full variable domain (missing parts from reference TRBV18 and TRBJ2-2): NAGVMQNPRHLVRRRGQEARLRCSPMKGHSHVYWYRQLPEEGLKFMVYLQKENIIDESGMPKERFSAEFPKEGPSILRIQQVVRGDSAAYFCASSPQQTGELFFGEGSRLTVL.

This clonotype appeared many times. The chain is built from TRBV9 and TRBJ1-4; tentative D call: TRBD1 (5 bases). Germline V lookup: CDR1 SGDLS, CDR2 YYNGEE. The CDR3 extends over 15 amino acids. The V gene lost 0 bases and the J gene lost 5 bases, with 11 bases spanning the gap. The CDR3 nucleotides read TGTGCCAGCAGCGTAGGGGGCGTGGGAAATGAAAAACTGTTTTTT. Encoded protein: CASSVGGVGNEKLFF.

This clonotype appeared many times. This rearrangement joins TRBV21-1 to TRBJ1-2; TRBD1, as called in the table, went unchecked against the DNA. TRBV21-1 has pseudogene status. There are 13 residues in the CDR3. This chain's CDR3 is CAKQQGNLYGYTF. DNA of the CDR3: TGTGCCAAGCAACAGGGAAACCTCTATGGCTACACCTTC.

This clonotype occurred many times. The V call is TRBV19, the J call TRBJ2-1, with 12 bases lining up with TRBD2. The CDR3 extends over 16 amino acids. V trimming: 5 bases; J trimming: 7 bases; junction bases outside the gene matches: 9. Germline V gene lookup returns CDR1 LNHDA and CDR2 SQIVND (reference sequence). CDR3 sequence: CASSPLAGGPKNEQFF. CDR3 nucleotide sequence: TGTGCCAGTAGTCCTCTAGCGGGAGGGCCCAAGAATGAGCAGTTCTTC.

Many counts were recorded for this clonotype. The chain uses TRBV6-1 and TRBJ2-7; D gene ambiguous. CDR1 is MNHNS and CDR2 is SASEGT in the germline V gene. The V end was cut by 4 bases, the J end by 0 bases, with 10 bases between. The CDR3 has 14 residues. The CDR3 region has the DNA TGTGCCAGCAGTGCTCGTCAGATCTCCTACGAGCAGTACTTC. Its protein product is CASSARQISYEQYF.

The chain recombines TRBV6-6 with TRBJ2-3; D may be TRBD1 or TRBD2 (5 bases each). This CDR3 contains 14 residues. Per germline, CDR1 MNHNY and CDR2 SVGAGI (reference sequence). V was cut by 7 bases and J by 0 bases, with 11 bases left in between. The CDR3 DNA follows: TGTGCCAGCATATGGGGCGGGAGCACAGATACGCAGTATTTT. As protein: CASIWGGSTDTQYF.

This clonotype was recorded at least ten times. The rearrangement joins TRBV7-8 to TRBJ2-1; D unresolved. Germline values: CDR1 SGHVS, CDR2 FQNEAQ. The CDR3 extends over 18 amino acids. Trimming removed 1 base from V and 1 base from J, with 17 bases in between. The CDR3 spells CASSLVNSLRRSYNEQFF. CDR3 bases: TGTGCCAGCAGCTTAGTCAATTCACTTCGCAGGTCCTACAATGAGCAGTTCTTC.

This clonotype was seen ten or more times. The rearrangement links TRBV19 to TRBJ1-5; TRBD1 agrees at 9 bases. CDR3 length: 17 amino acids. Unmatched junction bases numbered 10, after V lost 3 bases and J lost 4 bases. The germline CDR1 and CDR2 sequences are LNHDA and SQIVND (reference sequence). The CDR3 nucleotides are TGTGCCAGTAGTATTCATTCCGGGACAGGGATGAATCAGCCCCAGCATTTT. It is translated as CASSIHSGTGMNQPQHF.

The sample holds many counts of this clonotype. The V and J genes are TRBV3-1 and TRBJ2-5, with TRBD1 matching over 8 bases. Germline V gene data show CDR1 as LGHDT and CDR2 as YNNKEL (reference sequence). The V gene end was trimmed by 5 bases and the J gene end by 9 bases; junction bases not matched to a gene: 17. The CDR3 is made up of 16 amino acids. This CDR3 is CASSERTGILPMAQYF. Here the CDR3 DNA reads TGTGCCAGCAGCGAAAGGACAGGGATTCTACCAATGGCCCAGTACTTC.

This clonotype was seen repeatedly, ten times or more. J is TRBJ2-3 and V is TRBV20-1; perhaps D is TRBD1 or TRBD2 (6 bases each). The V end lost 5 bases, the J end lost 2 bases, and 20 bases lay between the germline ends. The CDR3 sequence is 16 residues long. Germline CDR1 is DFQATT and CDR2 is SNEGSKA (reference sequence). In DNA form, the CDR3 reads TGCAGTGCTCTCGTCCCGGGGGCTCACTACACAGATACGCAGTATTTT. Protein sequence: CSALVPGAHYTDTQYF.

In its sample, this clonotype was seen many times. This sequence joins TRBV5-1 and TRBJ2-3; D may be TRBD2 (5 bases). Germline lookup yields CDR1 SGHRS and CDR2 YFSETQ. The CDR3 has 16 amino acids. Trimming took 0 bases from V and 2 from J, leaving 13 bases between them. The CDR3 sequence: CASSLDSQRNTDTQYF. Here the CDR3 DNA reads TGCGCCAGCAGCTTGGACTCGCAGCGGAACACAGATACGCAGTATTTT.

There are a few counts of this clonotype. The genes are TRBV13 and TRBJ1-2; D ambiguous. The CDR3 extends over 12 amino acids. V was trimmed by 6 bases and J by 2 bases, leaving 7 bases between them. Germline V CDR1 and CDR2: PRHDT, FYEKMQ (reference sequence). The CDR3 DNA sequence: TGTGCCAGCAGGGCGGGGAACTATGGCTACACCTTC. Residues: CASRAGNYGYTF.

This clonotype was seen a handful of times. The genes are TRBV5-1 and TRBJ1-4; D might be TRBD1 (5 bases). This CDR3 spans 14 amino acids. CDR1 is SGHRS and CDR2 is YFSETQ in the germline V gene. V was pared by 4 bases and J by 6 bases, with 13 bases between. Here the CDR3 DNA reads TGCGCCAGCAGCCGGCAGGGAGCGGATGAAAAACTGTTTTTT. Protein sequence: CASSRQGADEKLFF. The full variable domain, rest sourced from reference TRBV5-1 and TRBJ1-4, is KAGVTQTPRYLIKTRGQQVTLSCSPISGHRSVSWYQQTPGQGLQFLFEYFSETQRNKGNFPGRFSGRQFSNSRSEMNVSTLELGDSALYLCASSRQGADEKLFFGSGTQLSVL.

This clonotype was recorded at least ten times. The chain links TRBV10-1 to TRBJ2-7, with D possibly called TRBD1 or TRBD2 (5 bases each). The CDR3 covers 15 residues. The germline CDR1 and CDR2 sequences are WNHNN and SYGVQD (reference sequence). Trimming removed 0 bases at V and 2 bases at J, with 11 bases between. The CDR3 loop reads CASSESRGRPYEQYF. The CDR3 DNA follows: TGCGCCAGCAGTGAGTCGAGGGGCAGGCCCTACGAGCAGTACTTC.

The sample holds many counts of this clonotype. The chain joins TRBV20-1 to TRBJ1-1; 7 bases align to TRBD1. V was pared by 5 bases and J by 1 base, with 7 bases of the junction left unmatched. The CDR3 has 14 residues. Germline loops: CDR1 DFQATT, CDR2 SNEGSKA (reference sequence). The CDR3 region is CSAETGRANTEAFF. CDR3 DNA sequence: TGCAGTGCTGAGACAGGGAGGGCGAACACTGAAGCTTTCTTT.

This clonotype occurred many times. The CDR3 protein is CASSLREGSGTRIYNEQFF. CDR3 nucleotide sequence: TGTGCCAGCAGCTTAAGGGAAGGGTCCGGGACTAGGATATACAATGAGCAGTTCTTC. The chain uses TRBV7-6 and TRBJ2-1; 8 bases line up with TRBD2. Per germline, CDR1 SGHVS and CDR2 FNYEAQ. CDR3 length equals 19 residues. V gave up 2 bases and J gave up 4 bases; unmatched junction bases: 16.

This clonotype was seen only a few times. The chain carries TRBV5-4 and TRBJ2-2, with TRBD2 matching over 8 bases. Germline CDR1 SGHNT, CDR2 YYREEE (reference sequence). The CDR3 has 17 residues. Unmatched junction bases numbered 14, after V lost 5 bases and J lost 5 bases. The CDR3 reads CASSLELSGMITGELFF. The CDR3 coding sequence is TGTGCCAGCAGTCTGGAACTTAGCGGGATGATAACCGGGGAGCTGTTTTTT. Variable domain in full (rest from reference TRBV5-4 and TRBJ2-2): ETGVTQSPTHLIKTRGQQVTLRCSSQSGHNTVSWYQQALGQGPQFIFQYYREEENGRGNFPPRFSGLQFPNYSSELNVNALELDDSALYLCASSLELSGMITGELFFGEGSRLTVL.

The chain recombines TRBV28 with TRBJ2-7; 14 nucleotides agree with TRBD2. CDR1 and CDR2 (germline): MDHEN, SYDVKM. This CDR3 has 15 residues. J lost 7 bases, V lost 5 bases, and 7 bases had no gene match. The CDR3, as DNA: TGTGCCAGCAGTCTCGGACTAGCGGGAGGTGGGGAGCAGTACTTC. Amino acids: CASSLGLAGGGEQYF.

This clonotype was detected many times. The chain carries TRBV12-3 or TRBV12-4 and TRBJ2-2, with 11 bases fitting TRBD2. After removal of 6 bases from V and 4 bases from J, the junction contained 10 bases not matched to a gene. The CDR3 sequence is 17 residues long. DNA for the CDR3: TGTGCCAGCAGCACCCGGACTAGCGGGCACTTCACCGGGGAGCTGTTTTTT. Its protein product is CASSTRTSGHFTGELFF.

This clonotype is labeled as medium-sized. This sequence joins TRBV6-1 and TRBJ2-7; TRBD2 matches at 10 bases. J was trimmed by 0 bases and V by 1 base; bases with no gene match: 0. Per the germline V gene, CDR1 is MNHNS and CDR2 is SASEGT. The CDR3 has 15 amino acids. Here the CDR3 reads CASSEGTSGSYEQYF. In DNA form, the CDR3 reads TGTGCCAGCAGTGAAGGGACTAGCGGCTCCTACGAGCAGTACTTC.

The sample holds many counts of this clonotype. The J gene is TRBJ2-1, the V gene TRBV18; D is possibly TRBD1 (6 bases). Germline CDR1 is KGHSH and CDR2 is LQKENI. Trimming took 3 bases from V and 10 from J, leaving 22 bases between them. The CDR3 is made up of 16 amino acids. CDR3 protein: CASSPLSQGPWGEQFF. CDR3 coding DNA: TGTGCCAGCTCACCGTTATCACAGGGCCCCTGGGGCGAGCAGTTCTTC.

This clonotype was seen many times. The chain joins TRBV9 to TRBJ2-1; D unclear. The CDR3 has 11 amino acids. Germline V CDR1 and CDR2: SGDLS, YYNGEE. V lost 1 base and J lost 6, with 2 bases in between. CDR3 residues: CASSVTNEQFF. Here the CDR3 DNA reads TGTGCCAGCAGCGTAACCAATGAGCAGTTCTTC. Combining the CDR3 with reference TRBV9 and TRBJ2-1 gives the whole variable domain DSGVTQTPKHLITATGQRVTLRCSPRSGDLSVYWYQQSLDQGLQFLIQYYNGEERAKGNILERFSAQQFPDLHSELNLSSLELGDSALYFCASSVTNEQFFGPGTRLTVL.

The rearrangement joins TRBV6-5 to TRBJ2-1; 9 bases align to TRBD2. The CDR3 sequence is 16 residues long. Germline V gene data show CDR1 as MNHEY and CDR2 as SVGAGI. V trimming: 4 bases; J trimming: 4 bases; junction bases outside the gene matches: 8. This chain's CDR3 is CASSSLTSGAYNEQFF. In nucleotides, the CDR3 is TGTGCCAGCAGTTCTTTGACTAGCGGAGCTTACAATGAGCAGTTCTTC.